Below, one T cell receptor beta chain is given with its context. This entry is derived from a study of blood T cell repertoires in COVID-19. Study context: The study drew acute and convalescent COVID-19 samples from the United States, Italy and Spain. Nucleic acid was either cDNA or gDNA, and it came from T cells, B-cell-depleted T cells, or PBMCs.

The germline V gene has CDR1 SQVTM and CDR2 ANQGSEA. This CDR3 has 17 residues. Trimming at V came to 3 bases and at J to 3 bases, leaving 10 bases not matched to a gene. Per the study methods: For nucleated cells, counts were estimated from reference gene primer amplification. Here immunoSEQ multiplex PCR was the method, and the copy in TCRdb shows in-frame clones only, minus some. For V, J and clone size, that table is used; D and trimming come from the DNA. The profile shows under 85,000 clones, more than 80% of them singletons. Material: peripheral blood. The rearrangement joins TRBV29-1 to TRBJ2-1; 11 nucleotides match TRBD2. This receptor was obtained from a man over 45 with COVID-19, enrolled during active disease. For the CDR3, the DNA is TGCAGCGTTGATACGGTGGGACTAGCGGACCTCTACAATGAGCAGTTCTTC. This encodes CSVDTVGLADLYNEQFF.